These 20 T cell receptor beta chains were all obtained from the same sample, sequenced in a study of metastatic and nonmetastatic thyroid tumors. Treatment of any kind had been given to no patient before thyroid surgery. MiXCR was used by TCRdb to re-call the PCR reads. The sample lists around 15,000 clones; approximately 32% were seen once. The material sequenced was tumor tissue. Receptors originate from a male donor with papillary thyroid cancer or a benign thyroid nodule (not recorded which). Some clones in this sample may be carry-over from other donors' samples.

V is TRBV6-1 and J is TRBJ2-3; D ambiguous. This CDR3 has 12 residues. The germline CDR1 and CDR2 sequences are MNHNS and SASEGT. The V and J ends lost 6 bases and 0 bases respectively, with 4 bases between them. DNA of the CDR3: TGTGCCAGCAGACCTAGCACAGATACGCAGTATTTT. This translates into CASRPSTDTQYF.

This clone was picked up a small number of times. The chain carries TRBV12-5 and TRBJ1-5; 7 nucleotides line up with TRBD1. The CDR3 contains 14 residues. V lost 7 bases to trimming and J lost 4 bases; unmatched junction nucleotides: 7. Germline V gene sequence: CDR1 LGHNT, CDR2 FRNRAP. The CDR3 is CASAFGGQNQPQHF. CDR3 nucleotide sequence: TGTGCTAGTGCTTTCGGGGGACAGAATCAGCCCCAGCATTTT.

In its sample, this clone was seen many times. This sequence joins TRBV19 and TRBJ2-2; D uncertain. This CDR3 region has 14 residues. V was pared by 1 base and J by 6 bases, with 9 bases between. Germline V gives CDR1 LNHDA, CDR2 SQIVND (reference sequence). CDR3 sequence (DNA): TGTGCCAGTAGTATAGGGCAGTACTCCGGGGAGCTGTTTTTT. Translated, it gives CASSIGQYSGELFF.

This chain connects TRBV6-2 or TRBV6-3 to TRBJ2-5; maybe TRBD1 (5 bases). The CDR3 sequence is 14 residues long. V lost 6 bases to trimming and J lost 5 bases, with 16 bases between them. CDR1 is MNHEY, CDR2 SVGEGT, per germline. CDR3 sequence reads: CASRRQGVGETQYF. The CDR3 bases are TGTGCCAGCAGGAGGCAGGGCGTCGGGGAGACCCAGTACTTC.

This clone was counted at least ten times. The J gene is TRBJ2-2, the V gene TRBV5-4; no reliable D call. Looked up from germline, CDR1 is SGHNT and CDR2 is YYREEE (reference sequence). The germline V and J ends were trimmed by 3 bases and 0 bases, with 15 bases remaining between them. The CDR3 contains 17 residues. The CDR3 is CASSSKKTGANTGELFF. CDR3 nucleotide sequence: TGTGCCAGCAGCTCAAAGAAAACGGGCGCGAACACCGGGGAGCTGTTTTTT.

This clone came up a few times. The chain has TRBV10-3 and TRBJ2-7, with 7 bases lining up with TRBD1. J was trimmed by 5 bases and V by 2 bases; bases with no gene match: 3. CDR1 and CDR2 from the germline V gene are ENHRY and SYGVKD. This CDR3 contains 13 residues. CDR3 sequence reads: CAISEDRVNEQYF. CDR3 sequence (DNA): TGTGCCATCAGTGAGGACAGGGTGAACGAGCAGTACTTC.

The gene calls are TRBV18 and TRBJ2-7; 13 bases are a match to TRBD2. Germline assignment: CDR1 KGHSH and CDR2 LQKENI. This CDR3 is 20 amino acids long. CDR3 amino acids: CVSSLKGGSGLAGPNDEQYV. CDR3 in DNA: TGTGTCAGCTCACTCAAAGGGGGGTCGGGACTAGCGGGACCTAACGACGAGCAGTACGTC.

J is TRBJ2-5 and V is TRBV5-1; no clear D. Germline CDR1 reads SGHRS; CDR2 reads YFSETQ. CDR3 size: 11 residues. V dropped 4 bases and J dropped 1 base, with 2 bases sitting between them. The CDR3 protein is CASSLQETQYF. The CDR3 bases are TGCGCCAGCAGCCTCCAAGAGACCCAGTACTTC.

This clone was observed at least ten times. V usage is TRBV25-1 and J usage is TRBJ1-4, with TRBD1 matching 7 bases. The CDR3 extends over 14 amino acids. The V segment lost 6 bases and the J segment 8 bases; nucleotides outside the gene matches: 9. The V gene's germline CDR1 is MGHDK and CDR2 SYGVNS. Here the CDR3 reads CASRETGLGEKLFF. In nucleotides, the CDR3 is TGTGCCAGCAGGGAGACAGGGTTGGGGGAAAAACTGTTTTTT.

This chain connects TRBV18 to TRBJ1-1, with 7 bases matching TRBD1. This CDR3 region has 16 residues. Germline V lookup: CDR1 KGHSH, CDR2 LQKENI. The V segment lost 6 bases and the J segment 2 bases; nucleotides outside the gene matches: 12. The CDR3 DNA reads TGTGCCAGCTCCCCAGGGGGGAGCAGGGGTAACACTGAAGCTTTCTTT. This gives the protein CASSPGGSRGNTEAFF. The full variable domain, with the rest looked up from reference TRBV18 and TRBJ1-1, is NAGVMQNPRHLVRRRGQEARLRCSPMKGHSHVYWYRQLPEEGLKFMVYLQKENIIDESGMPKERFSAEFPKEGPSILRIQQVVRGDSAAYFCASSPGGSRGNTEAFFGQGTRLTVV.

A remark on this clone: One junction end does not reproduce the germline sequence, and a read error may be involved. V is TRBV6-8 and J is TRBJ2-7, with 7 positions matching TRBD2. The CDR3 runs 11 residues. Germline CDR1 MNHGY, CDR2 SAAAGT. The CDR3 DNA reads as TGTGTCAGCGGGGTGAGGCACGAGCAGTACTTC. Encoded protein: CVSGVRHEQYF.

The chain employs TRBV10-3 and TRBJ2-7; D is ambiguous. Looked up from germline, CDR1 is ENHRY and CDR2 is SYGVKD. The CDR3 covers 14 residues. Between the trimmed V and J ends, which lost 5 bases and 2 bases, there was a span of 13 bases. The CDR3 loop is CAISIDSTTYEQYF. The DNA of the CDR3 is TGTGCCATCAGTATCGACTCGACCACCTACGAGCAGTACTTC.

Ten or more counts support this clone. V and J are TRBV4-2 and TRBJ2-7; 8 bases fit TRBD2. The CDR3 spans 17 residues. J was trimmed by 9 bases and V by 4 bases; bases with no gene match: 20. Germline loops: CDR1 LGHNA, CDR2 YNFKEQ. The CDR3 reads CASSLRGGPPGRLGQYF. In DNA form, the CDR3 reads TGTGCCAGCAGCCTCCGGGGGGGTCCCCCGGGGCGACTGGGGCAGTACTTC.

A remark on this clone: Sequence at one end of the junction differs from germline and may be a read error. The chain recombines TRBV6-4 with TRBJ2-3; possible D gene TRBD2, 7 bases. The CDR3 extends over 14 amino acids. Germline V gene data show CDR1 as MRHNA and CDR2 as SNTAGT. CDR3 amino acids: CPSSDAGATDTQYF. The CDR3, as DNA: TGTCCCAGCAGTGACGCGGGGGCCACAGATACGCAGTATTTT.

This clone came up once. The chain employs TRBV13 and TRBJ1-1; 8 bases align to TRBD1. J was trimmed by 4 bases and V by 5 bases; bases with no gene match: 9. Germline loops: CDR1 PRHDT, CDR2 FYEKMQ (reference sequence). The CDR3 covers 15 residues. The CDR3 reads CASSLRQGFGTEAFF. The DNA for the CDR3 is TGTGCCAGCAGCCTCCGACAGGGGTTCGGCACTGAAGCTTTCTTT.

This CDR3 reads CASRGGSSYEQYF. In nucleotides, the CDR3 is TGTGCCAGCAGGGGCGGATCCTCCTACGAGCAGTACTTC. This chain links TRBV6-1 with TRBJ2-7, with no clear D. The CDR3 is 13 amino acids. The germline V gene has CDR1 MNHNS and CDR2 SASEGT. Trimming cost V 6 bases and J 0 bases, with 9 bases left between them.

This clone was detected a few times. V gene TRBV28 combines with J gene TRBJ2-7; 10 nucleotides line up with TRBD2. This CDR3 has 15 amino acids. V gave up 2 bases and J gave up 5 bases; unmatched junction bases: 6. CDR1 is MDHEN, CDR2 SYDVKM, per germline. CDR3 in DNA: TGTGCCAGCAGTTTAGTTAGCGGGAGGTACGACGAGCAGTACTTC. Protein product: CASSLVSGRYDEQYF. The whole variable domain, filled in from reference TRBV28 and TRBJ2-7, reads DVKVTQSSRYLVKRTGEKVFLECVQDMDHENMFWYRQDPGLGLRLIYFSYDVKMKEKGDIPEGYSVSREKKERFSLILESASTNQTSMYLCASSLVSGRYDEQYFGPGTRLTVT.

V and J are TRBV4-3 and TRBJ1-5; D uncertain. The length of the CDR3 is 14 residues. CDR1 is LGHNA and CDR2 is YSLEER in the germline V gene. Trimming shortened V by 0 bases and J by 5 bases, and 8 bases separated the two germline ends. The CDR3 loop is CASSQDPLDQPQHF. CDR3 DNA: TGCGCCAGCAGCCAAGACCCATTAGATCAGCCCCAGCATTTT.

The rearrangement uses TRBV20-1 and TRBJ2-1; possibly TRBD2 for D (6 bases). The CDR3 sequence is 13 residues long. The V end was cut by 6 bases, the J end by 8 bases, with 17 bases between. In germline, CDR1 is DFQATT, CDR2 SNEGSKA (reference sequence). As DNA, the CDR3 is TGCAGTGCGAGTGGCCCTAGCGTATATGAGCAGTTCTTC. Its protein product is CSASGPSVYEQFF.

The chain has TRBV5-1 and TRBJ2-7; D ambiguous. The CDR3 covers 12 residues. V was pared by 4 bases and J by 3 bases, with 8 bases between. The V gene's germline CDR1 is SGHRS and CDR2 YFSETQ. CDR3 amino acids: CASSHVGYEQYF. The CDR3 DNA reads as TGCGCCAGCAGCCACGTGGGCTACGAGCAGTACTTC.